Shown below are 28 T cell receptor beta chains from a single sample sequenced in a study of blood T cell repertoires in COVID-19 (dated by TCRdb to 2019 to 2021). Libraries were prepared through the immunoSEQ multiplex PCR assay. Not all clones reach the TCRdb copy of this immuneACCESS table, which keeps in-frame sequences only. Checked studies attribute under half of the gap to unresolved V genes and leave the rest unexplained. The sample includes 140,000 to 150,000 clones, with 80% observed a single time. Of the sample, approximately 5% falls within the top ten clones. Sequences were obtained from peripheral blood. Every receptor here comes from a woman aged 45-59 years with acute or convalescent COVID-19.

This clone was counted once. The V and J genes are TRBV12-3 or TRBV12-4 and TRBJ2-7, with 8 nucleotides matching TRBD2. The CDR3 extends over 12 amino acids. V shed 10 bases and J 4 bases; nucleotides not matched to a gene: 6. CDR3 sequence reads: CATGGMRYEQYF. The CDR3, as DNA: TGTGCCACGGGGGGGATGAGGTACGAGCAGTACTTC.

The chain recombines TRBV13 with TRBJ2-3; TRBD1 aligns across 9 bases. This CDR3 comprises 15 residues. Trimming cost V 5 bases and J 5 bases; bases outside gene matches: 8. Germline V gene sequence: CDR1 PRHDT, CDR2 FYEKMQ (reference sequence). CDR3 residues: CASSKWDREIDTQYF. DNA of the CDR3: TGTGCCAGCAGCAAGTGGGACAGGGAGATAGATACGCAGTATTTT.

J is TRBJ1-1 and V is TRBV19; D might be TRBD1 (5 bases). Germline V gives CDR1 LNHDA, CDR2 SQIVND (reference sequence). The CDR3 consists of 13 residues. V lost 2 bases and J 3 bases, leaving 7 bases between the germline ends. CDR3 bases: TGTGCCAGTAGTATATCGGGGGACACTGAAGCTTTCTTT. It codes for CASSISGDTEAFF.

The chain joins TRBV10-3 to TRBJ2-7; tentatively, D is TRBD2 (6 bases). Germline CDR1 and CDR2: ENHRY and SYGVKD. The CDR3 is made up of 14 amino acids. Between the trimmed V and J ends, which lost 2 bases and 4 bases, there was a span of 12 bases. CDR3 sequence reads: CAISEDSRGYEQYF. The CDR3 region has the DNA TGTGCCATCAGTGAGGACAGCCGGGGGTACGAGCAGTACTTC.

The rearrangement uses TRBV6-5 and TRBJ2-3, with D possibly being TRBD1 (6 bases). V shed 6 bases and J shed 0 bases, with 13 bases lying between them. The CDR3 is made up of 15 amino acids. The germline gives CDR1 MNHEY, CDR2 SVGAGI. CDR3 amino acids: CASRDNRVSTDTQYF. The CDR3 bases are TGTGCCAGCAGGGATAACAGGGTTAGCACAGATACGCAGTATTTT.

This clone has a count of ten or more. This chain joins TRBV6-5 and TRBJ2-3, with 7 bases identical to TRBD1. Germline V gene lookup returns CDR1 MNHEY and CDR2 SVGAGI. V gave up 0 bases and J gave up 3 bases; unmatched junction bases: 6. The CDR3 sequence is 16 residues long. The CDR3 DNA follows: TGTGCCAGCAGTTACTCCCGGGACAGACCTACAGATACGCAGTATTTT. Translating gives CASSYSRDRPTDTQYF.

CDR3 region: CASSGGQGAGSPLHF. The CDR3 DNA reads TGTGCCAGCAGTGGGGGGCAGGGGGCAGGTTCACCCCTCCACTTT. V usage is TRBV2 and J usage is TRBJ1-6; the match to TRBD1 covers 8 bases. The CDR3 has 15 residues. With 4 bases clipped from V and 9 bases from J, the junction kept 8 bases outside the gene matches. Germline V gene data show CDR1 as SNHLY and CDR2 as FYNNEI.

This clone was recorded only once. This chain's CDR3 is CASSSAGQGLIFSNQPQHF. The CDR3 region has the DNA TGTGCCAGCAGTTCAGCGGGACAGGGGTTGATTTTTAGCAATCAGCCCCAGCATTTT. The chain is built from TRBV7-9 and TRBJ1-5; TRBD1 aligns across 10 bases. Trimming cost V 6 bases and J 0 bases; bases outside gene matches: 14. CDR1 SEHNR and CDR2 FQNEAQ come from the germline V gene (reference sequence). The CDR3 covers 19 residues.

The chain uses TRBV7-9 and TRBJ1-2; D is unclear. Germline assignment: CDR1 SEHNR and CDR2 FQNEAQ (reference sequence). The ends were cut back, 1 base at V and 0 bases at J, with 9 bases in the middle. This CDR3 region has 15 residues. As DNA, the CDR3 is TGTGCCAGCAGCTTAGAACAGAATCCTAACTATGGCTACACCTTC. Its protein product is CASSLEQNPNYGYTF.

The gene calls are TRBV9 and TRBJ1-5, with D possibly being TRBD1 (5 bases). Per the germline V gene, CDR1 is SGDLS and CDR2 is YYNGEE. Trimming cost V 5 bases and J 1 base, with 10 bases left between them. This CDR3 contains 14 residues. The CDR3 protein is CASSSGYSNQPQHF. The CDR3 DNA reads as TGTGCCAGCAGTTCAGGGTACAGCAATCAGCCCCAGCATTTT.

The chain uses TRBV18 and TRBJ1-1; a weak D match, TRBD1 (5 bases). Germline CDR1 and CDR2: KGHSH and LQKENI. CDR3 length: 15 residues. With 4 bases removed from V and 4 bases from J, the gap between germline ends came to 16 bases. CDR3 DNA: TGTGCCAGCTCACGGCAGGACAAGGAGGGCACTGAAGCTTTCTTT. Translation: CASSRQDKEGTEAFF. Full variable domain (outside the CDR3, taken from reference TRBV18 and TRBJ1-1): NAGVMQNPRHLVRRRGQEARLRCSPMKGHSHVYWYRQLPEEGLKFMVYLQKENIIDESGMPKERFSAEFPKEGPSILRIQQVVRGDSAAYFCASSRQDKEGTEAFFGQGTRLTVV.

The gene calls are TRBV7-2 and TRBJ2-7, with 11 nucleotides matching TRBD2. Germline CDR1 reads SGHTA; CDR2 reads FQGNSA. The CDR3 totals 17 residues. V shed 1 base, J shed 0 bases, and the junction held 5 bases outside the gene matches. This CDR3 is CASSLGASGGTSYEQYF. CDR3 DNA: TGTGCCAGCAGCTTAGGCGCTAGCGGGGGGACCTCCTACGAGCAGTACTTC.

The count of this clone is one. The chain joins TRBV10-3 to TRBJ2-7; 12 bases are a match to TRBD2. Germline trimming cut 6 bases from V and 5 bases from J; bases unmatched to any gene: 8. The CDR3 contains 15 residues. Germline V CDR1 and CDR2: ENHRY, SYGVKD. CDR3 nucleotides: TGTGCCATCAGCGCTAGCGGGGGGGCCTGGAACGAGCAGTACTTC. It yields the protein CAISASGGAWNEQYF.

The chain has TRBV7-2 and TRBJ2-1; 11 bases match TRBD2. J gave up 4 bases and V 4 bases, and 6 bases lay outside the gene matches. The CDR3 is 16 residues long. Germline V lookup: CDR1 SGHTA, CDR2 FQGNSA. The CDR3 DNA reads as TGTGCCAGCAGCTCCTCTAGCGGGGGGTTGTACAATGAGCAGTTCTTC. This sequence encodes CASSSSSGGLYNEQFF.

The chain links TRBV5-1 to TRBJ1-1; no firm D call. Between the trimmed V and J ends, which lost 6 bases and 2 bases, there was a span of 14 bases. This CDR3 is built from 14 residues. The germline CDR1 and CDR2 sequences are SGHRS and YFSETQ. CDR3 in DNA: TGCGCCAGCAAGACGACTGGCCACAACACTGAAGCTTTCTTT. Its protein is CASKTTGHNTEAFF. The entire variable domain, with the rest obtained from reference TRBV5-1 and TRBJ1-1, is as follows: KAGVTQTPRYLIKTRGQQVTLSCSPISGHRSVSWYQQTPGQGLQFLFEYFSETQRNKGNFPGRFSGRQFSNSRSEMNVSTLELGDSALYLCASKTTGHNTEAFFGQGTRLTVV.

The genes are TRBV19 and TRBJ1-5; D unresolved. V was shortened by 3 bases and J by 2 bases, with 17 bases between the two germline ends. Germline V gives CDR1 LNHDA, CDR2 SQIVND (reference sequence). The CDR3 totals 17 residues. DNA for the CDR3: TGTGCCAGTAGTATCGGGGAGGGAGGGTTCCGCAATCAGCCCCAGCATTTT. Encoded protein: CASSIGEGGFRNQPQHF.

The chain employs TRBV9 and TRBJ2-5; D may be TRBD2 (7 bases). The V end lost 4 bases, the J end lost 5 bases, and 21 bases lay between the germline ends. From germline, CDR1 is SGDLS and CDR2 YYNGEE. There are 16 residues in the CDR3. The CDR3 nucleotides read TGTGCCAGCAGCCCAGGGAGGGGGGGTCCTCCGGAGACCCAGTACTTC. The encoded protein is CASSPGRGGPPETQYF.

There are a few counts of this clone. V is TRBV19 and J is TRBJ1-6; D might be TRBD1 (6 bases). The germline CDR1 and CDR2 sequences are LNHDA and SQIVND (reference sequence). V lost 5 bases, J lost 5 bases, and 13 bases lay in between. The CDR3 has 15 amino acids. The CDR3 is CASSPRTANNSPLHF. The CDR3 DNA reads TGTGCCAGTAGTCCCAGGACAGCGAATAATTCACCCCTCCACTTT.

This rearrangement joins TRBV18 to TRBJ2-1; tentatively, D is TRBD1 (6 bases). Per the germline V gene, CDR1 is KGHSH and CDR2 is LQKENI. The CDR3 spans 16 residues. V was clipped by 3 bases and J by 0 bases, with 12 bases between them. This CDR3 is CASSPPGQSSYNEQFF. DNA for the CDR3: TGTGCCAGCTCACCGCCGGGACAAAGCTCCTACAATGAGCAGTTCTTC.

The gene calls are TRBV3-1 (or the pseudogene TRBV3-2) and TRBJ2-3; tentative D call: TRBD2 (6 bases). The V gene lost 1 base and the J gene lost 2 bases, with 13 bases spanning the gap. The CDR3 length is 16 residues. In germline, CDR1 is LGHDT, CDR2 YNNKEL (reference sequence). For the CDR3, the DNA is TGTGCCAGCAGCCAAGTTACGGGGGAGGCCACAGATACGCAGTATTTT. The encoded protein is CASSQVTGEATDTQYF.

Worth noting for this clone: This CDR3 is also generated by other DNA sequences in the sample. The rearrangement joins TRBV4-2 to TRBJ1-1; 9 bases align to TRBD1. Trimming removed 5 bases from V and 3 bases from J; junction bases left unmatched: 1. The CDR3 contains 13 residues. The germline V gene has CDR1 LGHNA and CDR2 YNFKEQ. The CDR3 nucleotides are TGTGCCAGCAGCAGGGACAGGGACACTGAAGCTTTCTTT. This gives the protein CASSRDRDTEAFF.

This sequence joins TRBV28 and TRBJ1-2; D perhaps matches TRBD1 (5 bases). Germline V lookup: CDR1 MDHEN, CDR2 SYDVKM. V was pared by 2 bases and J by 7 bases, with 17 bases between. This CDR3 contains 15 residues. The CDR3, as DNA: TGTGCCAGCAGTTTAGACCTTACAGGCCGTAGTGGCTACACCTTC. It yields the protein CASSLDLTGRSGYTF.

This chain uses TRBV7-8 with TRBJ2-5, with 9 bases that match TRBD2. Germline CDR1 SGHVS, CDR2 FQNEAQ. V was clipped by 0 bases and J by 5 bases; unmatched bases: 16. The CDR3 is 19 amino acids. The CDR3 reads CASSLALMAGGPKGETQYF. The CDR3 nucleotides are TGTGCCAGCAGCTTAGCGCTAATGGCGGGGGGGCCGAAGGGGGAGACCCAGTACTTC.

This clone was found once. The V gene is TRBV18, the J gene TRBJ2-2; 7 bases are a match to TRBD1. Germline V gene sequence: CDR1 KGHSH, CDR2 LQKENI. The CDR3 loop spans 17 amino acids. Trimming cost V 1 base and J 6 bases; bases outside gene matches: 11. This CDR3 is CASSPRQGYGSAGELFF. The CDR3 DNA reads as TGTGCCAGCTCACCACGACAGGGATACGGTTCGGCCGGGGAGCTGTTTTTT.

The rearrangement uses TRBV6-1 and TRBJ1-2; 7 bases line up with TRBD1. The CDR3 loop spans 14 amino acids. Germline V lookup: CDR1 MNHNS, CDR2 SASEGT. V was clipped by 3 bases and J by 8 bases; unmatched bases: 9. In DNA, the CDR3 is TGTGCCAGCAGTGACAGGGGGGTTACTGTGGGCTACACCTTC. It translates to CASSDRGVTVGYTF.

The chain employs TRBV9 and TRBJ1-2, with 7 bases lining up with TRBD1. The V segment lost 4 bases and the J segment 0 bases; nucleotides outside the gene matches: 12. This CDR3 is built from 17 residues. Germline loops: CDR1 SGDLS, CDR2 YYNGEE. DNA for the CDR3: TGTGCCAGCAGCCCAACCACCGGGACAGATACTAACTATGGCTACACCTTC. It specifies CASSPTTGTDTNYGYTF.

The CDR3 coding sequence is TGTGCCAGCAGCCAAGACTCGGGACAGAGTGGAAACATTCAGTACTTC. It translates to CASSQDSGQSGNIQYF. The chain recombines TRBV4-2 with TRBJ2-4; 7 positions agree with TRBD1. In germline, CDR1 is LGHNA, CDR2 YNFKEQ. CDR3 size: 16 residues. V shed 0 bases, J shed 6 bases, and the junction held 8 bases outside the gene matches.

The gene calls are TRBV19 and TRBJ2-1, with a tentative D call TRBD1 (5 bases). This CDR3 has 15 amino acids. The germline V and J ends were trimmed by 7 bases and 4 bases, with 17 bases remaining between them. The germline gives CDR1 LNHDA, CDR2 SQIVND (reference sequence). For the CDR3, the DNA is TGTGCCAGTAACTATCAGGGCTTGGGGTACAATGAGCAGTTCTTC. This gives the protein CASNYQGLGYNEQFF.